This T cell receptor beta chain appears in the sequencing data of a study of response to subunit inactivated influenza vaccine. Findings and limits, study-wide: Authors suggested few new T cells are recruited by each seasonal influenza vaccination.

TCRdb used MiXCR to reprocess the RT-PCR reads, holding one entry per CDR3 protein. The table lists 450,000 to 550,000 distinct CDR3 sequences, about 25% of them singletons, with 1.9% in the top ten. The CDR3 contains 11 residues. Germline CDR1 SGHDN, CDR2 FVKESK. V shed 10 bases and J shed 5 bases, with 11 bases lying between them. For this clonotype: The antigen is undetermined.

The sequence derives from a man aged 50 to 60 who received an inactivated influenza vaccine. The specimen comprised CD4+ T cells sorted from PBMCs, sampled more than 4 days after vaccination. This sequence joins TRBV14 and TRBJ2-5; D is unclear. The CDR3 DNA follows: TGTGCCACCCCCAAAGGGGAGACCCAGTACTTC. Amino acids: CATPKGETQYF.